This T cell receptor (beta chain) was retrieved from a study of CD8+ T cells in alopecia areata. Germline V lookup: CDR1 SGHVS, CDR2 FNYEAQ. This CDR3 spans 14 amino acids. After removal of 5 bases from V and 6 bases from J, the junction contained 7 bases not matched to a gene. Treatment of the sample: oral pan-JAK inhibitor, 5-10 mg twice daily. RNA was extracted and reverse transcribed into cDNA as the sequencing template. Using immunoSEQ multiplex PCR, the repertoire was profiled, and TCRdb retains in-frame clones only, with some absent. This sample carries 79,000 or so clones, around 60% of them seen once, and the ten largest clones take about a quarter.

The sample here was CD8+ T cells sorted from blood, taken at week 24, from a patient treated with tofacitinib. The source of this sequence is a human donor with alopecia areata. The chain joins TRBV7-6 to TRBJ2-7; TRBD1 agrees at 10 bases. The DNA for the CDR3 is TGTGCCAGCAGCGCCGGGACAGGGGTGGTCGAGCAGTACTTC. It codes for CASSAGTGVVEQYF.